This TCR beta chain was recovered during a study of OX40 agonist ivuxolimab in advanced cancers. TCRdb keeps only in-frame clones here, not all; method: immunoSEQ multiplex PCR. Here the sample spans roughly 49,000 clones, around four fifths being singletons. Deletions cut 6 bases from V and 5 bases from J, with 17 bases between. In germline, CDR1 is SGHRS, CDR2 YFSETQ. This CDR3 contains 14 residues. The source is an adult with an advanced solid tumor such as melanoma, head and neck, liver or kidney cancer. The J gene is TRBJ2-5, the V gene TRBV5-1; a weak D match, TRBD1 (7 bases). Sequenced here: CD4+ or CD8+ T cells sorted from blood, sampled in a trial of the OX40 agonist ivuxolimab. The CDR3 bases are TGCGCCAGCAACAGGGGCGGGATAGGGGAGACCCAGTACTTC. The encoded protein is CASNRGGIGETQYF.